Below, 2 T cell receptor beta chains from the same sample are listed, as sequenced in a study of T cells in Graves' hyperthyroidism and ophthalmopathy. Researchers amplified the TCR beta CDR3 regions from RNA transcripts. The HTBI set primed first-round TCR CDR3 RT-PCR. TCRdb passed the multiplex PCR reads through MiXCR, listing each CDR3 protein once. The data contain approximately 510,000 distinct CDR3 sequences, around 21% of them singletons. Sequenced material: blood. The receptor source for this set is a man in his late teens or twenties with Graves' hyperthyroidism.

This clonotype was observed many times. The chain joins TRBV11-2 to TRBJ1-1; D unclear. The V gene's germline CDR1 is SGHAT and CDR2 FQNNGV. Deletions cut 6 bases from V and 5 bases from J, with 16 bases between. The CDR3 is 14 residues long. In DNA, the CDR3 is TGTGCCAGCAGTCCATTTTTAGTGTCGACTGAAGCTTTCTTT. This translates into CASSPFLVSTEAFF.

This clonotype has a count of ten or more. Here the CDR3 DNA reads TGTGCCACCAGTGAGCAGGGGAAGGACTATGGCTACACCTTC. Protein sequence: CATSEQGKDYGYTF. V usage is TRBV24-1 and J usage is TRBJ1-2, with a weak D call TRBD1 (6 bases). This CDR3 spans 14 amino acids. From germline, CDR1 is KGHDR and CDR2 SFDVKD. V was shortened by 4 bases and J by 3 bases, with 11 bases between the two germline ends.